A few counts support the clone carrying this T cell receptor beta chain. Its matching antigen is unknown. TCRdb reanalysed the RT-PCR reads using MiXCR and keeps one entry per CDR3 protein. This table holds about 650,000 distinct CDR3 sequences, 14% found once. This record comes from a study of response to subunit inactivated influenza vaccine. Study-level points and caveats: It was suggested by the authors that few new T cells are recruited by each seasonal influenza vaccination.

The starting material was PBMCs from blood, obtained approximately 15 days before vaccination. The sequence was collected from a man in his fifties or sixties who received an inactivated influenza vaccine.

This CDR3 reads CASSSWAGGESEQYF. As DNA, the CDR3 is TGTGCCAGCAGCTCATGGGCCGGTGGGGAAAGCGAGCAGTACTTC. The gene calls are TRBV7-2 and TRBJ2-7; no reliable D call. Germline V gene sequence: CDR1 SGHTA, CDR2 FQGNSA. CDR3 length equals 15 residues. V was cut by 4 bases and J by 6 bases, with 19 bases left in between.